These T cell receptor beta chains were read from a single sample in a study of OX40 agonist ivuxolimab in advanced cancers. Sequencing was performed with immunoSEQ multiplex PCR; in TCRdb, only in-frame clones are kept and a portion is missing. The table includes about 58,000 clones, about 76% detected once. This sample comprised CD4+ or CD8+ T cells sorted from blood, obtained in a trial of the OX40 agonist ivuxolimab. The receptors originated from an adult with an advanced solid tumor such as melanoma, head and neck, liver or kidney cancer. Each CDR3 is given with its conserved first and last residue. The order of the fields is V gene, J gene, D gene, clone size, CDR3 protein, CDR3 DNA. The D gene is left open where the match is weak. Clone size is stated in some rows and not others, as once, few, many or a class when expanded.

V gene: TRBV9
J gene: TRBJ1-2
D gene: TRBD1
clone size: -
CDR3 protein: CASSAGQGALGYGYTF
CDR3 DNA: TGTGCCAGCAGTGCGGGACAGGGGGCGCTAGGCTATGGCTACACCTTC

V gene: TRBV5-5
J gene: TRBJ2-6
D gene: -
clone size: -
CDR3 protein: CASSRGSGANVLTF
CDR3 DNA: TGTGCCAGCAGCAGGGGTTCTGGGGCCAACGTCCTGACTTTC

V gene: TRBV9
J gene: TRBJ1-5
D gene: TRBD1
clone size: few
CDR3 protein: CASSAGQEMNQPQHF
CDR3 DNA: TGTGCCAGCAGCGCTGGACAGGAGATGAATCAGCCCCAGCATTTT

V gene: TRBV29-1
J gene: TRBJ2-1
D gene: -
clone size: -
CDR3 protein: CSVDGRVNEQFF
CDR3 DNA: TGCAGCGTTGATGGTAGGGTCAATGAGCAGTTCTTC

V gene: TRBV15
J gene: TRBJ1-5
D gene: -
clone size: few
CDR3 protein: CATSRDLVGINQPQHF
CDR3 DNA: TGTGCCACCAGCAGAGATCTGGTTGGGATAAATCAGCCCCAGCATTTT

V gene: TRBV30
J gene: TRBJ1-2
D gene: -
clone size: -
CDR3 protein: CAWSPMRFPNYGYTF
CDR3 DNA: TGTGCCTGGAGTCCAATGAGGTTCCCCAACTATGGCTACACCTTC

V gene: TRBV6-5
J gene: TRBJ1-1
D gene: -
clone size: once
CDR3 protein: CASSYGTDENTEAFF
CDR3 DNA: TGTGCCAGCAGTTACGGGACCGATGAGAACACTGAAGCTTTCTTT

V gene: TRBV19
J gene: TRBJ1-5
D gene: -
clone size: -
CDR3 protein: CASSIGAGARTNQPQHF
CDR3 DNA: TGTGCCAGTAGTATAGGCGCAGGGGCGCGTACCAATCAGCCCCAGCATTTT

V gene: TRBV6-1
J gene: TRBJ1-6
D gene: -
clone size: -
CDR3 protein: CASSEGLGRGYSPLHF
CDR3 DNA: TGTGCCAGCAGTGAAGGCTTGGGACGAGGATATTCACCCCTCCACTTT

V gene: TRBV18
J gene: TRBJ2-2
D gene: -
clone size: -
CDR3 protein: CASSLSVRSGELFF
CDR3 DNA: TGTGCCAGCTCACTTTCAGTCAGAAGCGGGGAGCTGTTTTTT

V gene: TRBV6-5
J gene: TRBJ2-5
D gene: -
clone size: -
CDR3 protein: CASRSGVAETQYF
CDR3 DNA: TGTGCCAGCCGGTCAGGGGTTGCTGAGACCCAGTACTTC

V gene: TRBV19
J gene: TRBJ1-5
D gene: TRBD1
clone size: -
CDR3 protein: CASIKQGAYQPQHF
CDR3 DNA: TGTGCCAGTATAAAACAGGGGGCATATCAGCCCCAGCATTTT

V gene: TRBV5-1
J gene: TRBJ2-5
D gene: -
clone size: -
CDR3 protein: CASSGWAGETQYF
CDR3 DNA: TGCGCCAGCAGTGGTTGGGCGGGGGAGACCCAGTACTTC

V gene: TRBV4-1
J gene: TRBJ2-2
D gene: TRBD1
clone size: -
CDR3 protein: CASSQPDRGNTGELFF
CDR3 DNA: TGCGCCAGCAGCCAACCGGACAGGGGGAACACCGGGGAGCTGTTTTTT

V gene: TRBV5-1
J gene: TRBJ2-2
D gene: TRBD1
clone size: -
CDR3 protein: CASSRGLGTGELFF
CDR3 DNA: TGCGCCAGCAGTAGGGGGCTGGGCACCGGGGAGCTGTTTTTT

V gene: TRBV12-5
J gene: TRBJ2-3
D gene: TRBD2
clone size: few
CDR3 protein: CASGWIQSVFGREVITDTQYF
CDR3 DNA: TGTGCTAGTGGTTGGATACAATCCGTTTTCGGGCGGGAGGTCATCACAGATACGCAGTATTTT

V gene: TRBV28
J gene: TRBJ1-6
D gene: TRBD1
clone size: -
CDR3 protein: CASSSGQVYNSPLHF
CDR3 DNA: TGTGCCAGCAGTTCTGGACAGGTTTATAATTCACCCCTCCACTTT

V gene: TRBV23-1
J gene: TRBJ2-5
D gene: -
clone size: -
CDR3 protein: CATWGATQYF
CDR3 DNA: TGCGCCACATGGGGAGCCACCCAGTACTTC

V gene: TRBV7-2
J gene: TRBJ2-2
D gene: -
clone size: medium-sized
CDR3 protein: CASSLGLNTGELFF
CDR3 DNA: TGTGCCAGCAGCTTAGGGCTGAACACCGGGGAGCTGTTTTTT

V gene: TRBV11-2
J gene: TRBJ2-1
D gene: -
clone size: -
CDR3 protein: CASSWGLGINEQFF
CDR3 DNA: TGTGCCAGCAGCTGGGGACTCGGAATCAATGAGCAGTTCTTC

V gene: TRBV6-1
J gene: TRBJ1-2
D gene: -
clone size: -
CDR3 protein: CASSEFGSGTNYGYTF
CDR3 DNA: TGTGCCAGCAGTGAATTCGGCTCCGGAACTAACTATGGCTACACCTTC

V gene: TRBV5-1
J gene: TRBJ2-5
D gene: -
clone size: -
CDR3 protein: CASRLQPTVSVGQYF
CDR3 DNA: TGCGCCAGCAGACTTCAACCGACAGTATCGGTGGGCCAGTACTTC

V gene: TRBV28
J gene: TRBJ1-1
D gene: -
clone size: -
CDR3 protein: CASSSRRSLTGYYTEAFF
CDR3 DNA: TGTGCCAGCAGTTCCCGTAGATCTTTGACAGGTTATTACACTGAAGCTTTCTTT

V gene: TRBV27
J gene: TRBJ1-1
D gene: -
clone size: -
CDR3 protein: CASTPPLVRTEAFF
CDR3 DNA: TGTGCCAGCACCCCCCCCCTCGTTCGAACTGAAGCTTTCTTT

V gene: TRBV5-1
J gene: TRBJ2-5
D gene: TRBD2
clone size: -
CDR3 protein: CASSSGLLQPVQETQYF
CDR3 DNA: TGCGCCAGCAGCTCGGGACTACTCCAGCCAGTCCAAGAGACCCAGTACTTC

V gene: TRBV5-1
J gene: TRBJ2-2
D gene: -
clone size: -
CDR3 protein: CASSFYYGTAGGELFF
CDR3 DNA: TGCGCCAGCAGCTTCTATTACGGGACAGCGGGCGGGGAGCTGTTTTTT

V gene: TRBV19
J gene: TRBJ1-5
D gene: TRBD1
clone size: once
CDR3 protein: CASSMVRQGAEPQHF
CDR3 DNA: TGTGCCAGTAGTATGGTCAGACAGGGGGCCGAGCCCCAGCATTTT

V gene: TRBV18
J gene: TRBJ1-2
D gene: -
clone size: -
CDR3 protein: CASSPSAGMYGYTF
CDR3 DNA: TGTGCCAGCTCACCTTCGGCAGGGATGTATGGCTACACCTTC

V gene: TRBV5-6
J gene: TRBJ1-4
D gene: -
clone size: few
CDR3 protein: CASSRGDGVEKLFF
CDR3 DNA: TGTGCCAGCAGCCGGGGGGACGGCGTAGAAAAACTGTTTTTT

V gene: TRBV6-5
J gene: TRBJ2-7
D gene: -
clone size: -
CDR3 protein: CASSWKRTGSSYEQYF
CDR3 DNA: TGTGCCAGCAGTTGGAAACGGACGGGTAGCTCCTACGAGCAGTACTTC

V gene: TRBV21-1
J gene: TRBJ1-2
D gene: -
clone size: once
CDR3 protein: CASSADRGLNYGYTF
CDR3 DNA: TGTGCCAGCAGCGCGGACAGGGGGCTAAACTATGGCTACACCTTC

V gene: TRBV30
J gene: TRBJ1-2
D gene: -
clone size: -
CDR3 protein: CAWSFTGNYGYTF
CDR3 DNA: TGTGCCTGGAGCTTTACAGGGAACTATGGCTACACCTTC

V gene: TRBV6-5
J gene: TRBJ1-4
D gene: TRBD1
clone size: -
CDR3 protein: CASTQRTGGSEKLFF
CDR3 DNA: TGTGCCAGCACCCAACGGACAGGGGGGAGTGAAAAACTGTTTTTT

V gene: TRBV7-9
J gene: TRBJ1-2
D gene: TRBD1
clone size: -
CDR3 protein: CASSRQGSDYGYTF
CDR3 DNA: TGTGCCAGCAGCCGACAGGGTTCGGACTATGGCTACACCTTC

V gene: TRBV5-1
J gene: TRBJ2-7
D gene: -
clone size: -
CDR3 protein: CASSYDRSYEQYF
CDR3 DNA: TGCGCCAGCAGCTATGACCGCTCCTACGAGCAGTACTTC

V gene: TRBV2
J gene: TRBJ2-5
D gene: -
clone size: once
CDR3 protein: CASSDLAHKGETQYF
CDR3 DNA: TGTGCCAGCAGTGATCTAGCCCATAAGGGAGAGACCCAGTACTTC

V gene: TRBV4-1
J gene: TRBJ1-6
D gene: -
clone size: -
CDR3 protein: CASSQGRTRDNSPLHF
CDR3 DNA: TGCGCCAGCAGCCAAGGCCGGACACGGGACAATTCACCCCTCCACTTT

V gene: TRBV7-3
J gene: TRBJ2-3
D gene: -
clone size: -
CDR3 protein: CASSPSLERATDTQYF
CDR3 DNA: TGTGCCAGCAGCCCTAGTTTGGAGCGGGCCACAGATACGCAGTATTTT

V gene: TRBV10-2
J gene: TRBJ2-1
D gene: -
clone size: -
CDR3 protein: CASEKSKPGSISGRQFF
CDR3 DNA: TGCGCCAGCGAAAAATCTAAACCGGGTTCCATATCAGGGAGGCAGTTCTTC

V gene: TRBV6-6
J gene: TRBJ1-2
D gene: -
clone size: -
CDR3 protein: CASSRTATYGYTF
CDR3 DNA: TGTGCCAGCAGTCGGACAGCTACCTATGGCTACACCTTC

V gene: TRBV7-9
J gene: TRBJ2-3
D gene: TRBD2
clone size: -
CDR3 protein: CASSFGTSGGADTQYF
CDR3 DNA: TGTGCCAGCAGCTTCGGGACTAGCGGGGGTGCAGATACGCAGTATTTT

V gene: TRBV4-2
J gene: TRBJ1-5
D gene: -
clone size: -
CDR3 protein: CASSLLNNNQPQHF
CDR3 DNA: TGTGCCAGCAGCCTTCTGAACAACAATCAGCCCCAGCATTTT

V gene: TRBV5-1
J gene: TRBJ2-1
D gene: -
clone size: -
CDR3 protein: CASSFDSGDEQFF
CDR3 DNA: TGCGCCAGCAGCTTCGACTCCGGGGATGAGCAGTTCTTC

V gene: TRBV5-5
J gene: TRBJ1-2
D gene: -
clone size: once
CDR3 protein: CASRKVQGANYGYTF
CDR3 DNA: TGTGCCAGCAGAAAAGTACAGGGCGCTAACTATGGCTACACCTTC

V gene: TRBV4-2
J gene: TRBJ2-3
D gene: -
clone size: -
CDR3 protein: CASSQEILLLRSTQYF
CDR3 DNA: TGTGCCAGCAGCCAAGAGATTTTGTTACTCCGTAGTACGCAGTATTTT

V gene: TRBV7-9
J gene: TRBJ2-7
D gene: -
clone size: medium-sized
CDR3 protein: CASSLAGGSTYEQYF
CDR3 DNA: TGTGCCAGCAGCTTAGCGGGGGGCAGTACCTACGAGCAGTACTTC

V gene: TRBV4-1
J gene: TRBJ1-2
D gene: -
clone size: -
CDR3 protein: CASSQERREGSGYTF
CDR3 DNA: TGCGCCAGCAGCCAAGAACGACGGGAGGGTAGTGGCTACACCTTC

V gene: TRBV5-4
J gene: TRBJ2-3
D gene: -
clone size: -
CDR3 protein: CASLEYWGSVSTDTQYF
CDR3 DNA: TGTGCCAGCCTAGAATATTGGGGTAGCGTTAGCACAGATACGCAGTATTTT

V gene: TRBV6-6
J gene: TRBJ2-3
D gene: -
clone size: -
CDR3 protein: CASSTGEADTQYF
CDR3 DNA: TGTGCCAGCAGCACAGGGGAGGCAGATACGCAGTATTTT

V gene: TRBV6-1
J gene: TRBJ2-3
D gene: -
clone size: -
CDR3 protein: CASKASTDTQYF
CDR3 DNA: TGTGCCAGCAAAGCTAGCACAGATACGCAGTATTTT

V gene: TRBV6-5
J gene: TRBJ2-1
D gene: TRBD2
clone size: -
CDR3 protein: CASSLSPAGIYNEQFF
CDR3 DNA: TGTGCCAGCAGTTTAAGCCCAGCGGGAATCTACAATGAGCAGTTCTTC

V gene: TRBV6-6
J gene: TRBJ2-3
D gene: TRBD1
clone size: -
CDR3 protein: CASSQTNTGADTQYF
CDR3 DNA: TGTGCCAGCAGCCAAACAAATACAGGGGCAGATACGCAGTATTTT

V gene: TRBV6-5
J gene: TRBJ1-2
D gene: -
clone size: -
CDR3 protein: CASSFRGGRGGYTF
CDR3 DNA: TGTGCCAGCAGTTTTCGCGGGGGGAGGGGAGGCTACACCTTC

V gene: TRBV5-1
J gene: TRBJ1-6
D gene: -
clone size: -
CDR3 protein: CASSLDGSYNSPLHF
CDR3 DNA: TGCGCCAGCAGCTTGGACGGCAGCTATAATTCACCCCTCCACTTT

V gene: TRBV7-3
J gene: TRBJ2-2
D gene: -
clone size: -
CDR3 protein: CASSLMVDTGELFF
CDR3 DNA: TGTGCCAGCAGCTTGATGGTAGACACCGGGGAGCTGTTTTTT